The 20 T cell receptor beta chains presented below share a single source sample, sequenced in a study of beta chain features in type 1 diabetes. Reverse transcribing all isolated RNA meant expressed TCRB transcripts were sequenced. Method: immunoSEQ multiplex PCR; TCRdb's copy keeps in-frame clones and lacks some. This sample carries more than 300,000 clones, over 9.5% of them seen once, and the ten largest clones take around 0.02%. The sequenced sample consisted of naive CD4+ T cells from blood. These receptors were taken from a man younger than 35 in good health.

V and J are TRBV9 and TRBJ2-1; a possible D gene is TRBD1 (6 bases). The germline V gene has CDR1 SGDLS and CDR2 YYNGEE. CDR3 length equals 16 residues. Trimming removed 0 bases at V and 6 bases at J, with 16 bases between. This chain's CDR3 is CASSVDGGQSVNEQFF. As DNA, the CDR3 is TGTGCCAGCAGCGTAGATGGGGGCCAATCGGTCAATGAGCAGTTCTTC.

This clone was observed a handful of times. This chain connects TRBV11-3 to TRBJ2-1; 10 bases are shared with TRBD2. V was clipped by 3 bases and J by 7 bases; unmatched bases: 9. The CDR3 extends over 16 amino acids. CDR1 SGHNT and CDR2 YENEEA come from the germline V gene. The CDR3 protein is CASSFVAGGEKNEQFF. The CDR3 nucleotides are TGTGCCAGCAGCTTCGTAGCGGGAGGAGAGAAGAATGAGCAGTTCTTC.

This clone has more than one count but fewer than ten. This specimen includes other DNA sequences encoding the same CDR3. The gene calls are TRBV5-4 and TRBJ2-7, with 8 bases matching TRBD2. After removal of 2 bases from V and 1 base from J, the junction contained 5 bases not matched to a gene. Germline V CDR1 and CDR2: SGHNT, YYREEE (reference sequence). The CDR3 covers 15 residues. This CDR3 is CASSLTSGSSYEQYF. CDR3 coding DNA: TGTGCCAGCAGCTTAACTAGCGGATCTTCCTACGAGCAGTACTTC.

This clone was seen only a few times. V is TRBV13 and J is TRBJ2-2; 7 bases fit TRBD2. V lost 3 bases to trimming and J lost 5 bases; unmatched junction nucleotides: 6. CDR3 length equals 15 residues. Germline CDR1 reads PRHDT; CDR2 reads FYEKMQ (reference sequence). For the CDR3, the DNA is TGTGCCAGCAGCTTTCGCGGGAGTGTGACCGGGGAGCTGTTTTTT. This sequence encodes CASSFRGSVTGELFF.

J is TRBJ2-3 and V is TRBV4-2; 11 bases are shared with TRBD2. After removal of 1 base from V and 4 bases from J, the junction contained 4 bases not matched to a gene. Per the germline V gene, CDR1 is LGHNA and CDR2 is YNFKEQ. CDR3 length equals 16 residues. CDR3 loop: CASSQGLAGIADTQYF. CDR3 in DNA: TGTGCCAGCAGCCAAGGACTAGCGGGAATCGCAGATACGCAGTATTTT.

This sequence joins TRBV19 and TRBJ1-2; possible D gene TRBD1, 5 bases. The germline gives CDR1 LNHDA, CDR2 SQIVND (reference sequence). The CDR3 sequence is 14 residues long. V was clipped by 4 bases and J by 7 bases, with 16 bases between them. DNA of the CDR3: TGTGCCAGTAGTAGCGGGAGGGGATCGGCTGGCTACACCTTC. Amino acid sequence: CASSSGRGSAGYTF.

There are a few counts of this clone. The CDR3 region has the DNA TGCGCCAGCAGCGAGGGTCGGACTAGCGGGAGCAACGAGCAGTACTTC. This gives the protein CASSEGRTSGSNEQYF. This rearrangement joins TRBV5-1 to TRBJ2-7, with 13 bases fitting TRBD2. This CDR3 comprises 16 residues. Germline CDR1 SGHRS, CDR2 YFSETQ. The junction had 9 bases not matched to a gene; V was cut back by 4 bases and J by 5 bases.

The gene calls are TRBV5-4 and TRBJ1-2; D possibly corresponds to TRBD1 (6 bases). V was cut by 5 bases and J by 8 bases, with 13 bases left in between. Germline CDR1 reads SGHNT; CDR2 reads YYREEE (reference sequence). The CDR3 totals 12 residues. CDR3 DNA: TGTGCCAGCAGTTACAGGGATGGGGGCTACACCTTC. Amino acid sequence: CASSYRDGGYTF.

The chain employs TRBV9 and TRBJ1-6; D unresolved. This CDR3 spans 14 amino acids. From germline, CDR1 is SGDLS and CDR2 YYNGEE. Trimming cost V 0 bases and J 10 bases, with 11 bases left between them. The CDR3: CASSVVPGESPLHF. In DNA, the CDR3 is TGTGCCAGCAGCGTAGTGCCAGGCGAGTCACCCCTCCACTTT.

This clone was seen only a few times. This rearrangement joins TRBV28 to TRBJ2-7; the match to TRBD2 covers 7 bases. Germline V gene sequence: CDR1 MDHEN, CDR2 SYDVKM. The V and J ends lost 1 base and 2 bases, in that order; junction bases with no gene match: 5. This CDR3 comprises 15 residues. The CDR3 sequence: CASSLSGEGAYEQYF. In DNA form, the CDR3 reads TGTGCCAGCAGTTTATCCGGGGAGGGCGCCTACGAGCAGTACTTC.

Only a few counts were recorded for this clone. The V gene is TRBV28, the J gene TRBJ2-1; 10 bases agree with TRBD1. The germline CDR1 and CDR2 sequences are MDHEN and SYDVKM. The CDR3 extends over 15 amino acids. Losses at the gene ends were 4 bases for V and 4 bases for J; bases not matched to a gene: 4. The CDR3 is CASSSPGQGYNEQFF. CDR3 bases: TGTGCCAGCAGTTCTCCGGGACAGGGGTACAATGAGCAGTTCTTC.

This rearrangement joins TRBV27 to TRBJ2-3, with TRBD2 matching over 7 bases. This CDR3 is 16 amino acids long. Germline V gene lookup returns CDR1 MNHEY and CDR2 SMNVEV (reference sequence). With V trimmed by 2 bases and J by 7 bases, 12 bases remained unmatched. The CDR3 here is CASSLGVGTTLYTQYF. The CDR3 DNA sequence: TGTGCCAGCAGTTTAGGGGTGGGGACTACCCTTTATACGCAGTATTTT.

The rearrangement joins TRBV10-3 to TRBJ1-2; weak D call: TRBD1 (5 bases). The CDR3 runs 13 residues. Germline CDR1 reads ENHRY; CDR2 reads SYGVKD. V lost 10 bases and J 4 bases, leaving 16 bases between the germline ends. CDR3 sequence: CATRDSGIYGYTF. CDR3 nucleotide sequence: TGTGCCACCAGAGACTCAGGGATCTATGGCTACACCTTC.

This clone has more than one count but fewer than ten. The chain combines TRBV5-1 with TRBJ2-1; 7 bases map to TRBD1. The germline V gene encodes CDR1 SGHRS and CDR2 YFSETQ. The CDR3 has 14 residues. V trimming: 2 bases; J trimming: 2 bases; junction bases outside the gene matches: 1. Here the CDR3 DNA reads TGCGCCAGCAGCTTAGGACAGGCCTACAATGAGCAGTTCTTC. This codes for CASSLGQAYNEQFF.

The chain couples TRBV28 to TRBJ2-7; no firm D call. Trimming shortened V by 2 bases and J by 2 bases, and 7 bases separated the two germline ends. This CDR3 has 13 amino acids. The germline gives CDR1 MDHEN, CDR2 SYDVKM. CDR3 region: CASSLTETYEQYF. As DNA, the CDR3 is TGTGCCAGCAGTTTAACAGAAACCTACGAGCAGTACTTC. The complete variable domain, with remaining parts taken from reference TRBV28 and TRBJ2-7, reads DVKVTQSSRYLVKRTGEKVFLECVQDMDHENMFWYRQDPGLGLRLIYFSYDVKMKEKGDIPEGYSVSREKKERFSLILESASTNQTSMYLCASSLTETYEQYFGPGTRLTVT.

V gene TRBV11-2 combines with J gene TRBJ2-7; D unresolved. Between the trimmed V and J ends, which lost 2 bases and 7 bases, there was a span of 9 bases. Germline V CDR1 and CDR2: SGHAT, FQNNGV. This CDR3 comprises 12 residues. Written as DNA, the CDR3 is TGTGCCAGCAGCTTACGAGCGTCTGAGCAGTACTTC. It codes for CASSLRASEQYF. Looking up the rest from reference TRBV11-2 and TRBJ2-7 gives the full variable domain: EAGVAQSPRYKIIEKRQSVAFWCNPISGHATLYWYQQILGQGPKLLIQFQNNGVVDDSQLPKDRFSAERLKGVDSTLKIQPAKLEDSAVYLCASSLRASEQYFGPGTRLTVT.

In its sample, this clone was seen a few times. The V and J genes are TRBV5-1 and TRBJ2-1, with 11 bases identical to TRBD1. CDR1 is SGHRS and CDR2 is YFSETQ in the germline V gene. The junction had 4 bases not matched to a gene; V was cut back by 3 bases and J by 5 bases. This CDR3 is built from 15 residues. CDR3 region: CASSWTGGLNNEQFF. Written as DNA, the CDR3 is TGCGCCAGCAGCTGGACAGGGGGCCTGAACAATGAGCAGTTCTTC.

The sample holds a few counts of this clone. The chain is built from TRBV4-1 and TRBJ2-1; tentatively, D is TRBD2 (5 bases). Germline V gene data show CDR1 as MGHRA and CDR2 as YSYEKL. Trimming removed 1 base at V and 0 bases at J, with 10 bases between. The CDR3 length is 16 residues. CDR3 residues: CASSQVAGISYNEQFF. The CDR3 DNA reads as TGCGCCAGCAGCCAAGTAGCCGGGATCTCCTACAATGAGCAGTTCTTC.

The chain couples TRBV1 to TRBJ2-3; the table's D call, TRBD2, has no DNA check behind it. TRBV1 is a documented pseudogene. This CDR3 contains 16 residues. CDR3 protein: CTSSQVCGGTSDTQYF. CDR3 nucleotides: TGCACCAGCAGCCAAGTTTGCGGGGGGACTTCAGATACGCAGTATTTT.

The chain uses TRBV9 and TRBJ2-5, with TRBD2 identical over 8 bases. Germline V lookup: CDR1 SGDLS, CDR2 YYNGEE. The CDR3 runs 14 residues. The junction had 5 bases not matched to a gene; V was cut back by 4 bases and J by 3 bases. The CDR3 spells CASSQGLAKETQYF. CDR3 DNA: TGTGCCAGCAGCCAAGGACTAGCAAAAGAGACCCAGTACTTC.